This T cell receptor (beta chain) was recovered during a study of blood T cell repertoires in COVID-19. The table came from immunoSEQ multiplex PCR; TCRdb's copy has only in-frame clones and leaves some out. The sample consists of some 270,000 clones, just under 90% of them appearing once. CDR3 length: 17 residues. Trimming at V came to 2 bases and at J to 5 bases, leaving 9 bases not matched to a gene. Germline values: CDR1 MDHEN, CDR2 SYDVKM. The clonotype was recovered from a woman in her twenties or thirties with acute COVID-19. Sequences were obtained from PBMCs or T cells enriched from blood (not recorded which). The rearrangement links TRBV28 to TRBJ2-5, with 12 bases lining up with TRBD2. CDR3 region: CASSLGLAGGPQETQYF. The CDR3 nucleotides are TGTGCCAGCAGTTTAGGGCTAGCGGGAGGGCCCCAGGAGACCCAGTACTTC.